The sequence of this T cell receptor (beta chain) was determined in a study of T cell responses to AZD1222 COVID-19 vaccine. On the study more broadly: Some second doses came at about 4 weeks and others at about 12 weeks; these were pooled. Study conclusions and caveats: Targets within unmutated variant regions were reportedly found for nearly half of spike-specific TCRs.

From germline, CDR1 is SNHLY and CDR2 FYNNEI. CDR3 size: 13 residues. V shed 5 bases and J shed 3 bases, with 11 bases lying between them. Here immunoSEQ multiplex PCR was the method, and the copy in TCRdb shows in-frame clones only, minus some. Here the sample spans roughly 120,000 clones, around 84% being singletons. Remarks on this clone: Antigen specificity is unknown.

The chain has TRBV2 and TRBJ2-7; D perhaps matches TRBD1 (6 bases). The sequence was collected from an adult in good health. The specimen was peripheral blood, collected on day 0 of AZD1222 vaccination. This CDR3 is CASSPTGSYEQYF. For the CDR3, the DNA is TGTGCCAGCAGTCCCACAGGGAGCTACGAGCAGTACTTC.